The T cell receptor (beta chain) under discussion was sequenced for a study of blood T cell repertoires in COVID-19. Study background: Sites across the United States, Italy and Spain contributed samples from acute and convalescent COVID-19. Sources were T cells, B-cell-depleted T cells, or PBMCs; the material itself was cDNA or gDNA.

Authors' data handling: Estimation of nucleated cell counts relied on the amplification of reference gene primers. Using immunoSEQ multiplex PCR, the repertoire was profiled, and TCRdb retains in-frame clones only, with some absent. Clonal size and the V and J genes are those of that table, whereas D and trimming came from the DNA. In the table there are approximately 200,000 clones, around 88% of which are singletons. From germline, CDR1 is SGHDT and CDR2 YYEEEE. V shed 3 bases, J shed 6 bases, and the junction held 5 bases outside the gene matches. This CDR3 has 14 amino acids. The sample taken for sequencing was peripheral blood. The TCR originated in a woman aged 30 to 39 with acute or convalescent COVID-19. V gene TRBV5-6 combines with J gene TRBJ1-5; TRBD1 aligns across 8 bases. The CDR3 DNA sequence: TGTGCCAGCAGCTCACGGACAGGGAGTCAGCCCCAGCATTTT. It encodes CASSSRTGSQPQHF.